Below, 20 T cell receptor beta chains from the same sample are listed, as sequenced in a study of lymphopenia after photon versus proton radiotherapy. TCRdb's copy holds only in-frame clones and misses some; the assay was immunoSEQ multiplex PCR. The sample shows over 3,000 clones, 71% of them seen only once. The sample consisted of peripheral blood, taken from a patient treated with proton-based radiotherapy. Every receptor here comes from a man older than 75 with esophageal cancer.

The chain recombines TRBV10-3 with TRBJ2-7, with 7 bases lining up with TRBD1. The V gene end was trimmed by 5 bases and the J gene end by 3 bases; junction bases not matched to a gene: 7. The CDR3 has 14 residues. Germline CDR1 and CDR2: ENHRY and SYGVKD. Here the CDR3 DNA reads TGTGCCATCAGTTCCACCGGACAGGACTACGAGCAGTACTTC. Translating it yields CAISSTGQDYEQYF.

The chain has TRBV11-3 and TRBJ2-5; D is possibly TRBD1 or TRBD2 (5 bases each). This CDR3 has 15 amino acids. In germline, CDR1 is SGHNT, CDR2 YENEEA. Trimming shortened V by 5 bases and J by 2 bases, and 15 bases separated the two germline ends. The CDR3 DNA reads as TGTGCCAGCAGCGCGGGTTGGCAGGGACAAGAGACCCAGTACTTC. Protein sequence: CASSAGWQGQETQYF. Using reference TRBV11-3 and TRBJ2-5 for the parts outside the CDR3, the full variable domain is EAGVVQSPRYKIIEKKQPVAFWCNPISGHNTLYWYLQNLGQGPELLIRYENEEAVDDSQLPKDRFSAERLKGVDSTLKIQPAELGDSAVYLCASSAGWQGQETQYFGPGTRLLVL.

The chain links TRBV5-6 to TRBJ2-2; D is unclear. This CDR3 contains 13 residues. V lost 6 bases, J lost 6 bases, and 12 bases lay in between. CDR1 SGHDT and CDR2 YYEEEE come from the germline V gene. The CDR3 here is CASTPLGSGELFF. The CDR3, as DNA: TGTGCCAGCACCCCTTTGGGATCCGGGGAGCTGTTTTTT.

The rearrangement joins TRBV30 to TRBJ2-7, with 9 bases that match TRBD2. Germline V gives CDR1 GTSNPN, CDR2 SVGIG (reference sequence). The CDR3 spans 15 residues. V was pared by 5 bases and J by 3 bases, with 11 bases of the junction left unmatched. The CDR3 DNA reads TGTGCCTGGGCCCGGGGGCGGGGGGGCGACTACGAGCAGTACTTC. Amino acid sequence: CAWARGRGGDYEQYF. Filled out from reference TRBV30 and TRBJ2-7, the complete variable domain reads SQTIHQWPATLVQPVGSPLSLECTVEGTSNPNLYWYRQAAGRGLQLLFYSVGIGQISSEVPQNLSASRPQDRQFILSSKKLLLSDSGFYLCAWARGRGGDYEQYFGPGTRLTVT.

The rearrangement uses TRBV18 and TRBJ2-3; TRBD2 matches 13 bases. The V gene end was trimmed by 6 bases and the J gene end by 5 bases; junction bases not matched to a gene: 5. Germline CDR1 and CDR2: KGHSH and LQKENI. The CDR3 loop spans 15 amino acids. The CDR3 loop reads CASSTSGGIVDTQYF. CDR3 coding DNA: TGTGCCAGCTCGACTAGCGGGGGGATTGTAGATACGCAGTATTTT. Together with reference TRBV18 and TRBJ2-3, the CDR3 gives the full variable domain: NAGVMQNPRHLVRRRGQEARLRCSPMKGHSHVYWYRQLPEEGLKFMVYLQKENIIDESGMPKERFSAEFPKEGPSILRIQQVVRGDSAAYFCASSTSGGIVDTQYFGPGTRLTVL.

A single count supports this clone. The chain uses TRBV4-3 and TRBJ2-5; 7 bases are a match to TRBD1. CDR3 length: 17 amino acids. The V gene's germline CDR1 is LGHNA and CDR2 YSLEER. Unmatched junction bases numbered 12, after V lost 0 bases and J lost 5 bases. Written as DNA, the CDR3 is TGCGCCAGCAGCCAAGATGGGCCCCAGGGGGTGTCGGAGACCCAGTACTTC. It yields the protein CASSQDGPQGVSETQYF.

There are a few counts of this clone. The chain recombines TRBV6-1 with TRBJ1-5, with D possibly TRBD1 on 5 matching bases. This CDR3 is 13 amino acids long. Trimming removed 4 bases at V and 7 bases at J, with 11 bases between. Looked up from germline, CDR1 is MNHNS and CDR2 is SASEGT. CDR3 DNA: TGTGCCAGCAGTGTAGGGGTCGAGCAGCCCCAGCATTTT. Its protein product is CASSVGVEQPQHF.

The rearrangement links TRBV10-3 to TRBJ2-3, with TRBD2 identical over 9 bases. The V gene's germline CDR1 is ENHRY and CDR2 SYGVKD. V gave up 6 bases and J gave up 3 bases; unmatched junction bases: 4. The CDR3 length is 14 residues. CDR3 sequence reads: CAIRLAGETDTQYF. CDR3 sequence (DNA): TGTGCCATCAGGTTAGCGGGAGAGACAGATACGCAGTATTTT.

The chain carries TRBV4-1 and TRBJ2-5; D gene unclear. V shed 0 bases and J shed 4 bases, with 18 bases lying between them. Germline V gene data show CDR1 as MGHRA and CDR2 as YSYEKL. This CDR3 spans 17 amino acids. The CDR3 DNA reads TGCGCCAGCAGCCAAGACGGTCAGGCGCGCCGATCAGAGACCCAGTACTTC. Protein sequence: CASSQDGQARRSETQYF.

The V and J genes are TRBV4-2 and TRBJ1-2; 7 bases line up with TRBD1. The CDR3 is made up of 17 amino acids. V dropped 2 bases and J dropped 6; count of bases not matched to a gene: 15. Per germline, CDR1 LGHNA and CDR2 YNFKEQ. DNA of the CDR3: TGTGCCAGCAGCCAAATCCCCCGGGACAGAGGGATGGATGGCTACACCTTC. This codes for CASSQIPRDRGMDGYTF.

V gene TRBV4-1 combines with J gene TRBJ2-1; maybe TRBD1 (5 bases). Trimming took off 3 bases at V and 6 bases at J, with 15 bases between the two ends. The germline gives CDR1 MGHRA, CDR2 YSYEKL. The CDR3 runs 15 residues. The CDR3: CASSHPGQGSNEQFF. CDR3 coding DNA: TGCGCCAGCAGCCACCCTGGACAAGGGTCCAATGAGCAGTTCTTC.

V gene TRBV7-2 combines with J gene TRBJ2-3; 9 positions agree with TRBD2. V lost 7 bases to trimming and J lost 2 bases; unmatched junction nucleotides: 13. Per germline, CDR1 SGHTA and CDR2 FQGNSA. The CDR3 consists of 17 residues. CDR3 DNA: TGTGCCAGCACCCCCAGGGAGCGGGGGGCCCCCACAGATACGCAGTATTTT. Protein: CASTPRERGAPTDTQYF. The full variable domain, in which reference TRBV7-2 and TRBJ2-3 provide the parts outside the CDR3, is GAGVSQSPSNKVTEKGKDVELRCDPISGHTALYWYRQSLGQGLEFLIYFQGNSAPDKSGLPSDRFSAERTGGSVSTLTIQRTQQEDSAVYLCASTPRERGAPTDTQYFGPGTRLTVL.

CDR3 DNA sequence: TGCGCCAGCAGCTTGGGTCCGGGAGGCTCCTACGAGCAGTACTTC. It translates to CASSLGPGGSYEQYF. V is TRBV5-1 and J is TRBJ2-7; 7 positions match TRBD2. CDR3 length: 15 amino acids. V shed 0 bases, J shed 0 bases, and the junction held 3 bases outside the gene matches. CDR1 and CDR2 (germline): SGHRS, YFSETQ.

This clone was seen a handful of times. CDR3 amino acids: CASSPNAGNTGELFF. CDR3 in DNA: TGTGCCAGCAGTCCAAACGCCGGGAACACCGGGGAGCTGTTTTTT. The chain joins TRBV4-2 to TRBJ2-2; D call uncertain. The CDR3 spans 15 residues. Trimming pared 6 bases from V and 1 base from J, leaving 12 bases between. Germline assignment: CDR1 LGHNA and CDR2 YNFKEQ.

The rearrangement links TRBV9 to TRBJ2-5; D is unresolved. V was shortened by 0 bases and J by 0 bases, with 9 bases between the two germline ends. The CDR3 covers 15 residues. CDR1 and CDR2 from the germline V gene are SGDLS and YYNGEE. Here the CDR3 reads CASSVGYQDQETQYF. The CDR3 bases are TGTGCCAGCAGCGTAGGCTACCAGGACCAAGAGACCCAGTACTTC.

V usage is TRBV6-1 and J usage is TRBJ1-3; D not certain. V lost 7 bases and J lost 1, with 8 bases in between. CDR1 and CDR2 (germline): MNHNS, SASEGT. The CDR3 is made up of 13 amino acids. CDR3 in DNA: TGTGCCAGCATTTTGTCGTCTGGAAACACCATATATTTT. Amino acid sequence: CASILSSGNTIYF.

The rearrangement uses TRBV7-7 and TRBJ2-5, with D unresolved. The DNA end favors TRBJ2-7, so the J call may be wrong. The CDR3 is 13 residues long. Germline loops: CDR1 SSHAT, CDR2 FNYEAQ (reference sequence). The CDR3, as DNA: TGTGCCAGCAGCTTAGACAGAACAAGCGAGCAGTACTTC. Its translation is CASSLDRTSEQYF.

The chain joins TRBV9 to TRBJ1-1, with D unresolved. Germline V lookup: CDR1 SGDLS, CDR2 YYNGEE. This CDR3 has 13 residues. The V end lost 0 bases, the J end lost 5 bases, and 8 bases lay between the germline ends. The CDR3 bases are TGTGCCAGCAGCGTAGCACAGAAGACTGAAGCTTTCTTT. This encodes CASSVAQKTEAFF.

This clone was seen a handful of times. V usage is TRBV19 and J usage is TRBJ2-2; perhaps TRBD2 as D (6 bases). CDR1 and CDR2 (germline): LNHDA, SQIVND (reference sequence). The CDR3 runs to 15 residues. V was cut by 7 bases and J by 3 bases, with 15 bases left in between. CDR3 region: CASTPEGGYTGELFF. The CDR3 DNA is TGTGCCAGTACCCCGGAGGGCGGGTACACCGGGGAGCTGTTTTTT.

The rearrangement uses TRBV5-1 and TRBJ1-1; D ambiguous. The CDR3 sequence is 12 residues long. CDR1 SGHRS and CDR2 YFSETQ come from the germline V gene. Trimming shortened V by 7 bases and J by 0 bases, and 7 bases separated the two germline ends. DNA for the CDR3: TGCGCCAGCGGAGAAGTGAACACTGAAGCTTTCTTT. Translating gives CASGEVNTEAFF.